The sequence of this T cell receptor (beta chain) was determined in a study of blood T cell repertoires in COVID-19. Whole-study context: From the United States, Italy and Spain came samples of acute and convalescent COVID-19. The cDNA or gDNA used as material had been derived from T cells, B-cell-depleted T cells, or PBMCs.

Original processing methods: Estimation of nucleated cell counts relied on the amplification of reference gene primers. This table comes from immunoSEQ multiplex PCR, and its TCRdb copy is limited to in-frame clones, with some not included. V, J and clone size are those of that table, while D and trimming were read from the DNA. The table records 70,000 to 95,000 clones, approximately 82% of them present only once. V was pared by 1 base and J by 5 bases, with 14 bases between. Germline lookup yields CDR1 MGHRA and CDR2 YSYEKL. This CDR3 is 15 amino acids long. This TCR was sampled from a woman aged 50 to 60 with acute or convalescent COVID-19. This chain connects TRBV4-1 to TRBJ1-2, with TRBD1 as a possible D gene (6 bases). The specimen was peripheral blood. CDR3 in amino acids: CASSQGLFQGYGYTF. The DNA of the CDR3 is TGCGCCAGCAGCCAAGGTTTGTTTCAGGGGTATGGCTACACCTTC.